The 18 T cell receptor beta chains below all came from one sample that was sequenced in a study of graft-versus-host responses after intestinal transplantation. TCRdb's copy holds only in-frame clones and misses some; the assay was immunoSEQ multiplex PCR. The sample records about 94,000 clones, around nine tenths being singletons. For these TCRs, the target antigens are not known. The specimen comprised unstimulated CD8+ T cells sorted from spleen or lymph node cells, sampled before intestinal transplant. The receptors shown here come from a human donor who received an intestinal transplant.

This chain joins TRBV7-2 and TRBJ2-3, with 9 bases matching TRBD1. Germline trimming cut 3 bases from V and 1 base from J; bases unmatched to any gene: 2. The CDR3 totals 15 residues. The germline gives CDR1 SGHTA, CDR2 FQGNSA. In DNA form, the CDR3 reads TGTGCCAGCAGCTTCCGGGACAGGGGCACAGATACGCAGTATTTT. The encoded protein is CASSFRDRGTDTQYF.

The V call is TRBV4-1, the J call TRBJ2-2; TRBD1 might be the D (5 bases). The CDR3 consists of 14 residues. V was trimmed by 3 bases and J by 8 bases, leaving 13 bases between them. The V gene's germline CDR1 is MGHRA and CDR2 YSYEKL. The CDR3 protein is CASSHRQLGGELFF. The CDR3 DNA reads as TGCGCCAGCAGCCACCGACAGTTAGGAGGGGAGCTGTTTTTT.

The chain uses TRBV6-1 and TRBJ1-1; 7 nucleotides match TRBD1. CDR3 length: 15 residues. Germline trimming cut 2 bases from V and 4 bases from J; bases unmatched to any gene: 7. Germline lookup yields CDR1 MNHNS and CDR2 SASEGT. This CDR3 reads CASSENRGESTEAFF. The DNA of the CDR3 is TGTGCCAGCAGTGAAAACAGGGGAGAGAGCACTGAAGCTTTCTTT.

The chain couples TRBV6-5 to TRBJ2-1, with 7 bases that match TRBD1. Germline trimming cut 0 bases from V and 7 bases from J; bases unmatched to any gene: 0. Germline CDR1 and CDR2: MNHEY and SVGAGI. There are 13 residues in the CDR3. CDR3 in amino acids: CASSYSTGNEQFF. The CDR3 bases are TGTGCCAGCAGTTACTCGACAGGGAATGAGCAGTTCTTC.

CDR3 bases: TGTGCCACCAGCAGAAGCGGGGAGCAAGAGACCCAGTACTTC. Translating gives CATSRSGEQETQYF. The gene calls are TRBV15 and TRBJ2-5; 7 bases map to TRBD2. The CDR3 contains 14 residues. J gave up 2 bases and V 2 bases, and 2 bases lay outside the gene matches. Germline values: CDR1 LNHNV, CDR2 YYDKDF (reference sequence).

The CDR3 loop reads CASSPRTSGNHEQYF. CDR3 DNA: TGCGCCAGCAGCCCTCGGACTAGCGGGAATCACGAGCAGTACTTC. This sequence joins TRBV5-1 and TRBJ2-7; 12 nucleotides agree with TRBD2. This CDR3 has 15 amino acids. Germline V gene data show CDR1 as SGHRS and CDR2 as YFSETQ. With 4 bases clipped from V and 5 bases from J, the junction kept 7 bases outside the gene matches. The whole variable domain, remainder taken from reference TRBV5-1 and TRBJ2-7, is KAGVTQTPRYLIKTRGQQVTLSCSPISGHRSVSWYQQTPGQGLQFLFEYFSETQRNKGNFPGRFSGRQFSNSRSEMNVSTLELGDSALYLCASSPRTSGNHEQYFGPGTRLTVT.

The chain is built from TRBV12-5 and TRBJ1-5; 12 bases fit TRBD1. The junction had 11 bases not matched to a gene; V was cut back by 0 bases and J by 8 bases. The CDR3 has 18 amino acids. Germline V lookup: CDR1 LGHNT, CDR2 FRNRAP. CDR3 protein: CASGLVLTTGQGAEPQHF. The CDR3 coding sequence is TGTGCTAGTGGTTTGGTACTCACAACGGGACAGGGGGCTGAGCCCCAGCATTTT.

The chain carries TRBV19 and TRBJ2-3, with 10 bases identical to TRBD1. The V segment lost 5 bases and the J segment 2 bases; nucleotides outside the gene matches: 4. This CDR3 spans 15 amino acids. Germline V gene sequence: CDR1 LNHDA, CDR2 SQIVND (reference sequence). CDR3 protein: CASSLGTGDTDTQYF. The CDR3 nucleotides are TGTGCCAGTAGTTTGGGGACAGGGGACACAGATACGCAGTATTTT.

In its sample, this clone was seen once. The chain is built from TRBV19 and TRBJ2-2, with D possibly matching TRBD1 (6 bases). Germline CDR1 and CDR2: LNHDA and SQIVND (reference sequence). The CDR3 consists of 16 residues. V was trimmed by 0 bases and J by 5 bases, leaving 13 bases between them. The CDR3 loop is CASSIDEGTLTGELFF. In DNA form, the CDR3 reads TGTGCCAGTAGTATAGACGAGGGGACATTAACCGGGGAGCTGTTTTTT.

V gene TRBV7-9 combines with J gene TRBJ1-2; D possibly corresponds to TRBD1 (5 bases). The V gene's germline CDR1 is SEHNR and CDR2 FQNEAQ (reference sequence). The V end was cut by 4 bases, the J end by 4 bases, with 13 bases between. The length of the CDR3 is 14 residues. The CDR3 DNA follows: TGTGCCAGCAGCTGGCCCCCGGACACCTATGGCTACACCTTC. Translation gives CASSWPPDTYGYTF.

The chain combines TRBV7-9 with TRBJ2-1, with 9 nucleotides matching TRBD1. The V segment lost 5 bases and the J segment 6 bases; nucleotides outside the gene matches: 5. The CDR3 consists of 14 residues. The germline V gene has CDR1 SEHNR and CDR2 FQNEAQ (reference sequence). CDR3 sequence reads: CASSPDRGGNEQFF. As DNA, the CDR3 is TGTGCCAGCAGCCCGGACAGGGGAGGCAATGAGCAGTTCTTC.

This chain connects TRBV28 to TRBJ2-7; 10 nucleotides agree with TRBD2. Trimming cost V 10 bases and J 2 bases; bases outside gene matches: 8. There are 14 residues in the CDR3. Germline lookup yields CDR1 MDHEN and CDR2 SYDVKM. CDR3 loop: CATRGTSVAYEQYF. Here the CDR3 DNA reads TGTGCCACCAGGGGGACTAGCGTCGCCTACGAGCAGTACTTC.

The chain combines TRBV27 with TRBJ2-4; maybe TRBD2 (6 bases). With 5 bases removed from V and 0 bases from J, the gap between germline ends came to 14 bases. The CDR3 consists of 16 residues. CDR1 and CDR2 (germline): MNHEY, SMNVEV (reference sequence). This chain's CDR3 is CASSPRDGLAKNIQYF. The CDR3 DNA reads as TGTGCCAGCAGTCCGCGGGACGGTTTAGCCAAAAACATTCAGTACTTC.

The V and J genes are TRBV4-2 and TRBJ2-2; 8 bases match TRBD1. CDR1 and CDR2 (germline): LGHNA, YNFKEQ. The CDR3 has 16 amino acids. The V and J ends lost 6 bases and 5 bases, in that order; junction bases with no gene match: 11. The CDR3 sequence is CASSPGQGVRTGELFF. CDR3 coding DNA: TGTGCCAGCAGTCCCGGACAGGGTGTGAGGACCGGGGAGCTGTTTTTT.

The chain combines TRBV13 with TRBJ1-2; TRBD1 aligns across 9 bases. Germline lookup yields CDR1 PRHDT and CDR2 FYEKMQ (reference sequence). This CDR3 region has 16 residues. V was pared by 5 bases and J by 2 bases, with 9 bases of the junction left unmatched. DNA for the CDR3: TGTGCCAGCAGCGGGGACAGGGAGCCCCTAAACTATGGCTACACCTTC. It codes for CASSGDREPLNYGYTF.

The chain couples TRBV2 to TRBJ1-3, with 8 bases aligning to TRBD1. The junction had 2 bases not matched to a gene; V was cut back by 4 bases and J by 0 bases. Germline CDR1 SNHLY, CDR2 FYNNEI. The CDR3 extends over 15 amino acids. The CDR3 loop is CASSAGTGSGNTIYF. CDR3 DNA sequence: TGTGCCAGCAGTGCCGGGACAGGCTCTGGAAACACCATATATTTT. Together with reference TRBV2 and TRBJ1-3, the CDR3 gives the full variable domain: EPEVTQTPSHQVTQMGQEVILRCVPISNHLYFYWYRQILGQKVEFLVSFYNNEISEKSEIFDDQFSVERPDGSNFTLKIRSTKLEDSAMYFCASSAGTGSGNTIYFGEGSWLTVV.

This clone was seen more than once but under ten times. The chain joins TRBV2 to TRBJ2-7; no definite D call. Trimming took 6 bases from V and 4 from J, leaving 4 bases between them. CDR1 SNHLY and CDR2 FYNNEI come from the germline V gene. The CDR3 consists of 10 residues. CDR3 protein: CASSGYEQYF. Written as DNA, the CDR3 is TGTGCCAGCAGCGGGTACGAGCAGTACTTC.

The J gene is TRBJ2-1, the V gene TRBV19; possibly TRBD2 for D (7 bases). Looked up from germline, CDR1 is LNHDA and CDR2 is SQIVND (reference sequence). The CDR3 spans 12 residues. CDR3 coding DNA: TGTGCAACCGACCAAGGGGGGGGTGAGCAGTTCTTC. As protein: CATDQGGGEQFF.